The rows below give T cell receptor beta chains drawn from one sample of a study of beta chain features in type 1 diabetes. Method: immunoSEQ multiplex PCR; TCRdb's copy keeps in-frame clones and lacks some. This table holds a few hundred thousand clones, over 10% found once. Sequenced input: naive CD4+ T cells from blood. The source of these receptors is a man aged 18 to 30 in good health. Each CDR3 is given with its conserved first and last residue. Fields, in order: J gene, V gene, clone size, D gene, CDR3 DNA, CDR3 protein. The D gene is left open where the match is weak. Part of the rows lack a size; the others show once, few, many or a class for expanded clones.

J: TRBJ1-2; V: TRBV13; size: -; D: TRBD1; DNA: TGTGCCAGCAGCAATAACAGGGGCTATGGCTACACCTTC; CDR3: CASSNNRGYGYTF
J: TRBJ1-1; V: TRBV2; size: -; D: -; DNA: TGTGCCAGCACAGGCGAGGGGAACACTGAAGCTTTCTTT; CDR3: CASTGEGNTEAFF
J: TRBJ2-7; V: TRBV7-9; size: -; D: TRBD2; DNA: TGTGCCAGCAGCTTAAGGGGGACTAGCGGGAGCGAGCAGTACTTC; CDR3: CASSLRGTSGSEQYF
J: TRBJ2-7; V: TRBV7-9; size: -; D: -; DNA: TGTGCCAGCAGCCCCCGAGGGACCTACGAGCAGTACTTC; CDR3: CASSPRGTYEQYF
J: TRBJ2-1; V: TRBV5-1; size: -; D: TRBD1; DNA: TGCGCCAGCAGCTTCGGGACAGGGGTGGATGAGCAGTTCTTC; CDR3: CASSFGTGVDEQFF
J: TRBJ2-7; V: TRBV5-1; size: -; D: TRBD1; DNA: TGCGCCAGCAGCCCCCCCTGGACAGGGGGAAAAAACGAGCAGTACTTC; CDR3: CASSPPWTGGKNEQYF
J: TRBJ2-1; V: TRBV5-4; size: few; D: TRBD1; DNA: TGTGCCAGCAGCTTCAAACAGGGGCAGCATGAGCAGTTCTTC; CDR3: CASSFKQGQHEQFF
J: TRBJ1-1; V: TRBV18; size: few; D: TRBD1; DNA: TGTGCCAGCTCCCACCGGGACAGGGGGCCGGGCACTGAAGCTTTCTTT; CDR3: CASSHRDRGPGTEAFF
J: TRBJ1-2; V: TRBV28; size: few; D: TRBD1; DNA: TGTGCCAGCAGTACGGGGGGACAGGGAGACCCTGGCTACACCTTC; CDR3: CASSTGGQGDPGYTF
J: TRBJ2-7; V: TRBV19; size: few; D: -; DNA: TGTGCCAGTAGTATTGATCGGGGGGCATCCTACGAGCAGTACTTC; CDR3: CASSIDRGASYEQYF
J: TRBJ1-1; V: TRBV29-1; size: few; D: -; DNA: TGCAGCGGTAACCGGGACAAGGACACTGAAGCTTTCTTT; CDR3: CSGNRDKDTEAFF
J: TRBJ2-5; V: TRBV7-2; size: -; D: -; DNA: TGTGCCAGCAGCTTAGATCTCTCCGGTTTCGAGACCCAGTACTTC; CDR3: CASSLDLSGFETQYF
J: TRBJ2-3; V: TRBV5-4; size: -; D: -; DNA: TGTGCCAGCAGCTTAGATGGGGGGTCGCAGGCAGATACGCAGTATTTT; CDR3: CASSLDGGSQADTQYF
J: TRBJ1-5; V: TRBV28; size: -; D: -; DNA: TGTGCCAGCAGTCTAGATGATCAGCCCCAGCATTTT; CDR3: CASSLDDQPQHF
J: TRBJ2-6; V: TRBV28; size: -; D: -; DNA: TGTGCCAGCACCCAGGGGACTGGGGCCAACGTCCTGACTTTC; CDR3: CASTQGTGANVLTF
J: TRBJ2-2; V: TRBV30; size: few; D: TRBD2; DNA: TGTGCCTGGAGTGTACGCGGGGGGTGGGACACCGGGGAGCTGTTTTTT; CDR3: CAWSVRGGWDTGELFF
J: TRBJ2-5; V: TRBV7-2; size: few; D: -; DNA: TGTGCCAGCAGCTCCCTCCAAGAGACCCAGTACTTC; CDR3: CASSSLQETQYF
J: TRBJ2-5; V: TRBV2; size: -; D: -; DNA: TGTGCCTCTCGCGGTTACCAAGAGACCCAGTACTTC; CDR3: CASRGYQETQYF
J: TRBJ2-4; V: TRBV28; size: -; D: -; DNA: TGTGCCAGCAGTACCCAGGGGTCATCCCAAAACATTCAGTACTTC; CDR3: CASSTQGSSQNIQYF